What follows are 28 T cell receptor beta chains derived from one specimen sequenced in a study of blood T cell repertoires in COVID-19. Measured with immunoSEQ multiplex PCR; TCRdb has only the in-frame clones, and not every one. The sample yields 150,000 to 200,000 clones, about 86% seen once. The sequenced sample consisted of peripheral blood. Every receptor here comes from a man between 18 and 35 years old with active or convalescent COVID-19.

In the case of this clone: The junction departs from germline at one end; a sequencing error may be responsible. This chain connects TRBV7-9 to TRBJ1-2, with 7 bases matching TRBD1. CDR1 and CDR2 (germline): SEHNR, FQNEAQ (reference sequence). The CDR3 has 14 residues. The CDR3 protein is CASSVARQGGVYTF. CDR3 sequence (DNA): TGTGCCAGCAGCGTAGCCCGGCAGGGGGGAGTTTACACCTTC. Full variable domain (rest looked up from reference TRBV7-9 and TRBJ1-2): DTGVSQNPRHKITKRGQNVTFRCDPISEHNRLYWYRQTLGQGPEFLTYFQNEAQLEKSRLLSDRFSAERPKGSFSTLEIQRTEQGDSAMYLCASSVARQGGVYTFGSGTRLTVV.

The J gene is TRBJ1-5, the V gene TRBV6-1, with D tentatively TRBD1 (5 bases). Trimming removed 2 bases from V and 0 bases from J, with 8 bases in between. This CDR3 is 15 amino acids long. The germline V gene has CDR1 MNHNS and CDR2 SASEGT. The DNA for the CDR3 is TGTGCCAGCAGTGAACGGGGGTATAGCAATCAGCCCCAGCATTTT. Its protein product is CASSERGYSNQPQHF.

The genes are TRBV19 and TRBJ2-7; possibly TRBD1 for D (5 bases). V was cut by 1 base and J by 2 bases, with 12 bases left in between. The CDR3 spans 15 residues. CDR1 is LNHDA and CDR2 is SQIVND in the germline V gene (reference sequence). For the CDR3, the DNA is TGTGCCAGTAGTATAGGGCAGGGCCCAACCTACGAGCAGTACTTC. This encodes CASSIGQGPTYEQYF.

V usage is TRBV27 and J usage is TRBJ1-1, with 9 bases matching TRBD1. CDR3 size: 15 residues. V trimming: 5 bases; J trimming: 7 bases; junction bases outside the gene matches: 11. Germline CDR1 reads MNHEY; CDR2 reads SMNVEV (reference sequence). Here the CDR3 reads CASSHHRGRANEAFF. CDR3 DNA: TGTGCCAGCAGTCACCACAGGGGGCGCGCCAATGAAGCTTTCTTT.

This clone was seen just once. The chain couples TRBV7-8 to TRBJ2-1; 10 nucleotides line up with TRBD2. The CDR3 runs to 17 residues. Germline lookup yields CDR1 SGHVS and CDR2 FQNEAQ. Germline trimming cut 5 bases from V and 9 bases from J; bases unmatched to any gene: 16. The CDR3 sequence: CASSTGLLAGERSEQFF. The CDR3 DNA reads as TGTGCCAGCAGCACGGGCCTTCTAGCGGGAGAAAGAAGTGAGCAGTTCTTC.

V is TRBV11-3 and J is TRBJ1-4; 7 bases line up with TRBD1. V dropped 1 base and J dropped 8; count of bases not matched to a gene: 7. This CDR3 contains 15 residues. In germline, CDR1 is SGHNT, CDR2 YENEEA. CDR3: CASSLGDRVGEKLFF. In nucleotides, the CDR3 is TGTGCCAGCAGCTTAGGAGACAGGGTTGGGGAAAAACTGTTTTTT. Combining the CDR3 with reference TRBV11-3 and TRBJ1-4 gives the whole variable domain EAGVVQSPRYKIIEKKQPVAFWCNPISGHNTLYWYLQNLGQGPELLIRYENEEAVDDSQLPKDRFSAERLKGVDSTLKIQPAELGDSAVYLCASSLGDRVGEKLFFGSGTQLSVL.

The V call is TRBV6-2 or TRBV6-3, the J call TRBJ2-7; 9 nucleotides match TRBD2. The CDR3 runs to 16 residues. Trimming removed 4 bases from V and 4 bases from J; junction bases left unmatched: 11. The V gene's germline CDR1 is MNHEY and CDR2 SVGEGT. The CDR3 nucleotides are TGTGCCAGCAGTTTGAGGGTAGCGGGAGCTAGGTACGAGCAGTACTTC. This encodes CASSLRVAGARYEQYF.

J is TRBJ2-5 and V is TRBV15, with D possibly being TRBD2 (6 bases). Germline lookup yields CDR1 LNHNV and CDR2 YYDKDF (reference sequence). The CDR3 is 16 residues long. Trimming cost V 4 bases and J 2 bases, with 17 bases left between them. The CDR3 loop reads CATSTPYGSIQETQYF. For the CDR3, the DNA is TGTGCCACCAGCACCCCATACGGGAGCATACAAGAGACCCAGTACTTC.

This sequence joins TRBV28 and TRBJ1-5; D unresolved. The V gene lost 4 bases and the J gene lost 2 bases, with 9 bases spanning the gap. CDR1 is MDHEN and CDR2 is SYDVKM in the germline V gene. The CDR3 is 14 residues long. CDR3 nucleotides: TGTGCCAGCAGTTCCCAGGTCGGCAATCAGCCCCAGCATTTT. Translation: CASSSQVGNQPQHF.

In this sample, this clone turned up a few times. CDR3 in amino acids: CASSEAHSVTGELFF. The CDR3 bases are TGTGCCAGCAGTGAAGCTCATAGCGTCACCGGGGAGCTGTTTTTT. V is TRBV6-1 and J is TRBJ2-2; possible D gene TRBD2, 5 bases. Germline V gives CDR1 MNHNS, CDR2 SASEGT. The germline V and J ends were trimmed by 0 bases and 4 bases, with 9 bases remaining between them. The CDR3 is 15 amino acids.

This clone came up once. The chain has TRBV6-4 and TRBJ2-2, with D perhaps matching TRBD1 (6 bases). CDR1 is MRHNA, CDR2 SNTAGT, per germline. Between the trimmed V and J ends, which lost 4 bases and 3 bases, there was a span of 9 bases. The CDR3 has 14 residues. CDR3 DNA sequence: TGTGCCAGCAGTGTACAGGGCGACACCGGGGAGCTGTTTTTT. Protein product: CASSVQGDTGELFF.

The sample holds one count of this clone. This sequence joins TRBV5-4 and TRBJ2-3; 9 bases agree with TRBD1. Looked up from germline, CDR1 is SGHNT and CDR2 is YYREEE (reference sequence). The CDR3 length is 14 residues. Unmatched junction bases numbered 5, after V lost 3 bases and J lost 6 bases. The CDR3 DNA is TGTGCCAGCAGCTCCGGACAGGGGTGGGATACGCAGTATTTT. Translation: CASSSGQGWDTQYF.

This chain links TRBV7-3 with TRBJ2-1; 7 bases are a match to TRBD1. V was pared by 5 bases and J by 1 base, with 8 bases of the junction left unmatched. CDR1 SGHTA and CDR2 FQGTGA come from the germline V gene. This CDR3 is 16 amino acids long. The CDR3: CASSVSGTVSYNEQFF. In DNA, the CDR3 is TGTGCCAGCAGCGTTTCCGGGACAGTTTCCTACAATGAGCAGTTCTTC.

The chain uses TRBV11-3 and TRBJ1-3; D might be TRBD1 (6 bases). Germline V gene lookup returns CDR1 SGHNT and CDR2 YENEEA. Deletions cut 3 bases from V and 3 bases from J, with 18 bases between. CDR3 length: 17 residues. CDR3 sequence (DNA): TGTGCCAGCAGCTTTAACCCGGGACACCAGGATGGAAACACCATATATTTT. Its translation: CASSFNPGHQDGNTIYF.

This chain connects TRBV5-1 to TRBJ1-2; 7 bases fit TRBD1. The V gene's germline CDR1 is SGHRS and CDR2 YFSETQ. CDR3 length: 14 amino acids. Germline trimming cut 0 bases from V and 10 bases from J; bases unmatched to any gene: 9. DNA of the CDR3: TGCGCCAGCAGCTTGGAAAGGACAGGTGGAATCTACACCTTC. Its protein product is CASSLERTGGIYTF.

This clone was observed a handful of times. CDR3 nucleotides: TGTGCCACCCAGGGACACCCGAACACTGAAGCTTTCTTT. This gives the protein CATQGHPNTEAFF. This chain links TRBV10-3 with TRBJ1-1, with D possibly matching TRBD1 (6 bases). The germline V gene has CDR1 ENHRY and CDR2 SYGVKD. V was pared by 10 bases and J by 1 base, with 13 bases between. This CDR3 is built from 13 residues.

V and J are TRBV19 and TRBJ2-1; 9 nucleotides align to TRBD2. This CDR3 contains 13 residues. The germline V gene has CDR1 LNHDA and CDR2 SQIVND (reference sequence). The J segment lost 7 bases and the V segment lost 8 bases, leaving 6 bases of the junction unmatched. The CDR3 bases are TGTGCCAGTGTAGCGGGAGATCTAAATGAGCAGTTCTTC. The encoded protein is CASVAGDLNEQFF.

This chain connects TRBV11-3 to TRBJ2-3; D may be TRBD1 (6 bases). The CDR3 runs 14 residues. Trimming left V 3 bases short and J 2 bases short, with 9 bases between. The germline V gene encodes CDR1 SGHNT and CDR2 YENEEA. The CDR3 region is CASSLGQNTDTQYF. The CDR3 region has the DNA TGTGCCAGCAGCTTGGGACAAAACACAGATACGCAGTATTTT.

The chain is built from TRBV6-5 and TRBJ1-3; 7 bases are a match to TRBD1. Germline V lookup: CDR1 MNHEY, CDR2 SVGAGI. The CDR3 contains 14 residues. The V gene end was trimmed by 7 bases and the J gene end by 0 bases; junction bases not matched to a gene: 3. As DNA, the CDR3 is TGTGCCAGCAAGGGACAGAGCTCTGGAAACACCATATATTTT. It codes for CASKGQSSGNTIYF.

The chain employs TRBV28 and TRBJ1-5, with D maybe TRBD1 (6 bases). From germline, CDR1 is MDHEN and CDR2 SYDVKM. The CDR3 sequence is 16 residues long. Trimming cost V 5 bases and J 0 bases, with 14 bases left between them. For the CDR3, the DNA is TGTGCCAGCAGTCCACGGACAGATTATAGCAATCAGCCCCAGCATTTT. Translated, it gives CASSPRTDYSNQPQHF.

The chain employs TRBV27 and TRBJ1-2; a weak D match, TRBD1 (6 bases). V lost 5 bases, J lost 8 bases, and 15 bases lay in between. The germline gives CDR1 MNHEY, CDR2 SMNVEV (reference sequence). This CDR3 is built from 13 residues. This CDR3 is CASSTYRVGGYTF. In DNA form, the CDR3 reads TGTGCCAGCAGTACATACAGGGTTGGGGGCTACACCTTC.

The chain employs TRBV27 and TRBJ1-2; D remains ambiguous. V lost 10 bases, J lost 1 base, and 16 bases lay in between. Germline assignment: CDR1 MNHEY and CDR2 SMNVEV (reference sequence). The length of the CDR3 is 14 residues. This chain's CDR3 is CATRRGNINYGYTF. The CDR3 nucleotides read TGTGCCACCAGACGCGGAAACATTAACTATGGCTACACCTTC.

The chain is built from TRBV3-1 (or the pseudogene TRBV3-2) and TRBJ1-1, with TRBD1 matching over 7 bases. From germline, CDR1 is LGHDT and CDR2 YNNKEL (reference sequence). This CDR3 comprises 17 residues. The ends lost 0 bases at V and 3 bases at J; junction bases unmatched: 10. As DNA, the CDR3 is TGTGCCAGCAGCCAAGACGACCGACAGGGACCGGACACTGAAGCTTTCTTT. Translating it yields CASSQDDRQGPDTEAFF.

The CDR3 nucleotides are TGCAGTGCTAGTTTCTTTATGGGGACAGGGAACTATGGCTACACCTTC. The encoded protein is CSASFFMGTGNYGYTF. V gene TRBV20-1 combines with J gene TRBJ1-2; 9 bases match TRBD1. Germline lookup yields CDR1 DFQATT and CDR2 SNEGSKA (reference sequence). After removal of 3 bases from V and 2 bases from J, the junction contained 10 bases not matched to a gene. CDR3 length: 16 amino acids.

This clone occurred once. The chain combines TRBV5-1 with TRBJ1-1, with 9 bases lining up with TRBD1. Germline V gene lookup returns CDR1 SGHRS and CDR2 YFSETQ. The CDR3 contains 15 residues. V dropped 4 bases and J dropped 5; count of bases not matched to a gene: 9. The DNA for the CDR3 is TGCGCCAGCAGCGACTTACAGGGGGCCGTAACTGAAGCTTTCTTT. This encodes CASSDLQGAVTEAFF.

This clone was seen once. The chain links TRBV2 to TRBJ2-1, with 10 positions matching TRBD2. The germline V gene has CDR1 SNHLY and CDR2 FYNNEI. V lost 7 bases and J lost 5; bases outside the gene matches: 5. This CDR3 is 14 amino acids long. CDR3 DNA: TGTGCCAGCAAGGGACTAGCGCTCCACAATGAGCAGTTCTTC. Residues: CASKGLALHNEQFF.

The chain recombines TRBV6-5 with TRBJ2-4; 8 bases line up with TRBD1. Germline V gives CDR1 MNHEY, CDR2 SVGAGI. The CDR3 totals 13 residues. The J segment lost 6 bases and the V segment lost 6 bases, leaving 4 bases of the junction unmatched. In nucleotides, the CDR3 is TGTGCCAGCAGGCTCGGACAGGGAAACATTCAGTACTTC. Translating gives CASRLGQGNIQYF.

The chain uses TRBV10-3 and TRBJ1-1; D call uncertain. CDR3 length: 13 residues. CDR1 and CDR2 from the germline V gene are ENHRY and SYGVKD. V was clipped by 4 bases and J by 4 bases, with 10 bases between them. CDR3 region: CAISGGRATEAFF. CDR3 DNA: TGTGCCATCAGTGGAGGGAGGGCCACTGAAGCTTTCTTT.